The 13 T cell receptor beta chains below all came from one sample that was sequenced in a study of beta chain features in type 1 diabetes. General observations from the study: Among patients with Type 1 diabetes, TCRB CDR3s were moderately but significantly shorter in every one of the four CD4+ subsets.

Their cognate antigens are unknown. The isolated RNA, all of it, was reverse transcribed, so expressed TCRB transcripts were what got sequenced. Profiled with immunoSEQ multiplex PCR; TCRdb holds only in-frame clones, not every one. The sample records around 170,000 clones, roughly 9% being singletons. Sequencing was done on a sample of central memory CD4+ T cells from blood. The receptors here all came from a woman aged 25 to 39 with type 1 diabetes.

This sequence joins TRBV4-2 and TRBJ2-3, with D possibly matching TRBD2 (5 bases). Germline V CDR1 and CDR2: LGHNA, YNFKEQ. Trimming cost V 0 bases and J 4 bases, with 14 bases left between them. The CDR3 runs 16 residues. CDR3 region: CASSQDREVSADTQYF. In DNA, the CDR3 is TGTGCCAGCAGCCAAGATCGGGAAGTTTCGGCAGATACGCAGTATTTT.

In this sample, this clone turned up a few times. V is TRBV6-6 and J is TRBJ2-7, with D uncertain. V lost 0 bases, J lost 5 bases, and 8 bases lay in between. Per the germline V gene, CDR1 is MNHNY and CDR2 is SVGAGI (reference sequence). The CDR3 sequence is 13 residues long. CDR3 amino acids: CASSYSGRHEQYF. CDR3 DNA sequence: TGTGCCAGCAGTTACTCGGGCAGACACGAGCAGTACTTC.

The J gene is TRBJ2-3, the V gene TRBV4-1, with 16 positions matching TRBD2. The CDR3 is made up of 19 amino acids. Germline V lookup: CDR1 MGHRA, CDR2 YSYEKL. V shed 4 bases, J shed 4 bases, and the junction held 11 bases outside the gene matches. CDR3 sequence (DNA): TGCGCCAGCAGCCCGGGACTAGCGGGAGGGCCCTTTGAAGCAGATACGCAGTATTTT. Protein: CASSPGLAGGPFEADTQYF.

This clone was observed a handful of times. CDR3 in DNA: TGTGCCTGGAGTGTATCAGGCAGCAGTGAGCAGTTCTTC. Translating gives CAWSVSGSSEQFF. This rearrangement joins TRBV30 to TRBJ2-1; D not certain. CDR3 length: 13 residues. Germline V gene sequence: CDR1 GTSNPN, CDR2 SVGIG (reference sequence). V dropped 0 bases and J dropped 9 bases, with 12 bases sitting between them.

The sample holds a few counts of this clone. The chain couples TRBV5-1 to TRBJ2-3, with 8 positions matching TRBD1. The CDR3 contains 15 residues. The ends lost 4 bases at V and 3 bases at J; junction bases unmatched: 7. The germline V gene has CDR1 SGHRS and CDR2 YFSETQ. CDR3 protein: CASSLQGDGTDTQYF. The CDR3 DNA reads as TGCGCCAGCAGCCTACAGGGGGACGGGACAGATACGCAGTATTTT.

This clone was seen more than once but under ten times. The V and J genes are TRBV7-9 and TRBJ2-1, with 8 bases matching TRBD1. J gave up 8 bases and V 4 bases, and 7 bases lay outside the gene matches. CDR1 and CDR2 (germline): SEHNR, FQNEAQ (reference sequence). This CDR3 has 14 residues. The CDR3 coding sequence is TGTGCCAGCAGCTCAGGACAGGGTGGCGATGAGCAGTTCTTC. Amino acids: CASSSGQGGDEQFF.

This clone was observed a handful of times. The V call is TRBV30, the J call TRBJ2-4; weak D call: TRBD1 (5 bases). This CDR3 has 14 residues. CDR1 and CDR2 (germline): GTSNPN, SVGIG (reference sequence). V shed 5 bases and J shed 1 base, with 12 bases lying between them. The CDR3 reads CAWGRVGAKNIQYF. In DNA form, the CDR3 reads TGTGCCTGGGGCAGGGTGGGCGCCAAAAACATTCAGTACTTC.

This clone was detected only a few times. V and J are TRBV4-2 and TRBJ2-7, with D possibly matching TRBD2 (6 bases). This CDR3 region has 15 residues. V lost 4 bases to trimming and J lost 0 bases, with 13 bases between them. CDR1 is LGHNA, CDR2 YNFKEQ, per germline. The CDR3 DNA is TGTGCCAGCAGCCTCCGGGCGGGGAGCTCCTACGAGCAGTACTTC. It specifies CASSLRAGSSYEQYF.

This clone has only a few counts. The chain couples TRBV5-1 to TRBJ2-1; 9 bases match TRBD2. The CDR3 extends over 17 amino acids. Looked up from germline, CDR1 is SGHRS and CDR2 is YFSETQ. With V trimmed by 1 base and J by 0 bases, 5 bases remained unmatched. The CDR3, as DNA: TGCGCCAGCAGCTTGAGCGGGAGGCCCAGCTCCTACAATGAGCAGTTCTTC. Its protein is CASSLSGRPSSYNEQFF.

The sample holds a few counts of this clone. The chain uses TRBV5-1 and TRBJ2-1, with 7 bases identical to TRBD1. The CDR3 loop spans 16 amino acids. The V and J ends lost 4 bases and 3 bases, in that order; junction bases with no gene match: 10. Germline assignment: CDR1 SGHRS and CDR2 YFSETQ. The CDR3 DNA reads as TGCGCCAGCAGCCACGACAGGGAAAGGGGCTACAATGAGCAGTTCTTC. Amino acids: CASSHDRERGYNEQFF.

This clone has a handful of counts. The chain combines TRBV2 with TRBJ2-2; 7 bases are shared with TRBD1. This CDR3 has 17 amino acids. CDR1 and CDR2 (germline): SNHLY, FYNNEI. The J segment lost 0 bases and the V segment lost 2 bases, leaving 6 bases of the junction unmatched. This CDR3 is CASSEMVTGANTGELFF. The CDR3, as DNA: TGTGCCAGCAGTGAAATGGTTACAGGGGCGAACACCGGGGAGCTGTTTTTT. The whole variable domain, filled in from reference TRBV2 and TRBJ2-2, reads EPEVTQTPSHQVTQMGQEVILRCVPISNHLYFYWYRQILGQKVEFLVSFYNNEISEKSEIFDDQFSVERPDGSNFTLKIRSTKLEDSAMYFCASSEMVTGANTGELFFGEGSRLTVL.

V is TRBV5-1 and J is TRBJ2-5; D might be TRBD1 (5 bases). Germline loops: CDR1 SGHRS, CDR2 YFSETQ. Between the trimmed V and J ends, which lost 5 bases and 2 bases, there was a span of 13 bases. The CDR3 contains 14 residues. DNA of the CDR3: TGCGCCAGCAGGCGGACAAGTGTGCAAGAGACCCAGTACTTC. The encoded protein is CASRRTSVQETQYF. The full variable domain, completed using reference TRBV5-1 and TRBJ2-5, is KAGVTQTPRYLIKTRGQQVTLSCSPISGHRSVSWYQQTPGQGLQFLFEYFSETQRNKGNFPGRFSGRQFSNSRSEMNVSTLELGDSALYLCASRRTSVQETQYFGPGTRLLVL.

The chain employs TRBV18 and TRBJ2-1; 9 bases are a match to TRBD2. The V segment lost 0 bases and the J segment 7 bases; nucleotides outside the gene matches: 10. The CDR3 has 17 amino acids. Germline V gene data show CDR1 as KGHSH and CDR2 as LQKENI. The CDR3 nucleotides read TGTGCCAGCTCACCACCCCGGGGTAGCGGGAGAACAAATGAGCAGTTCTTC. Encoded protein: CASSPPRGSGRTNEQFF.